This note documents a single TCR beta chain sequence. Its antigen is as yet unknown. Some clones are missing from TCRdb's copy, which holds only in-frame ones; the method was immunoSEQ multiplex PCR. Of 3,000 to 5,000 clones detected, over 60% appear once; the ten largest clones hold 9.5% to 15%. This sample was taken from a study of immune evolution from preneoplasia to lung adenocarcinoma. Regarding the study as a whole: Top clone share appeared to fall from AAH through AIS, MIA, adenocarcinoma.

There are 12 residues in the CDR3. Trimming stripped 3 bases from V and 6 bases from J, with 9 bases between. CDR1 SGHDT and CDR2 YYEEEE come from the germline V gene. Patient tissue came from resections in Japan or China, 2014–2017. This chain joins TRBV5-6 and TRBJ1-2; perhaps TRBD1 as D (5 bases). The receptor's source is a person aged 70 to 80 with lung adenocarcinoma. The sample taken for sequencing was FFPE minimally invasive lung adenocarcinoma tissue. CDR3 sequence: CASSWGGDGYTF. The CDR3 nucleotides read TGTGCCAGCAGCTGGGGCGGGGATGGCTACACCTTC.